What follows are 28 T cell receptor beta chains derived from one specimen sequenced in a study of control samples from healthy donors and cancer patients. The repertoire was sequenced with immunoSEQ multiplex PCR; TCRdb's copy has only in-frame clones and lacks some. The repertoire holds 79,000 or so clones, with 85% to 90% as singletons. What was sequenced was PBMCs. The receptors stem from a woman between 45 and 65 years old with colorectal cancer.

The V gene is TRBV4-3, the J gene TRBJ1-4, with TRBD1 as a possible D gene (6 bases). With 0 bases removed from V and 10 bases from J, the gap between germline ends came to 18 bases. The CDR3 has 16 amino acids. Germline V gives CDR1 LGHNA, CDR2 YSLEER. The CDR3 bases are TGCGCCAGCAGCCAAGATCTGGTGACGGGGGCTGGAAAACTGTTTTTT. Residues: CASSQDLVTGAGKLFF.

V usage is TRBV5-1 and J usage is TRBJ2-4; TRBD1 aligns across 9 bases. Germline V lookup: CDR1 SGHRS, CDR2 YFSETQ. J lost 6 bases, V lost 4 bases, and 8 bases had no gene match. The CDR3 contains 15 residues. The CDR3 region is CASSPGTGTANIQYF. CDR3 in DNA: TGCGCCAGCAGCCCTGGGACAGGGACCGCAAACATTCAGTACTTC.

The chain links TRBV27 to TRBJ1-1; 8 bases map to TRBD1. The CDR3 is 15 amino acids. V dropped 4 bases and J dropped 4; count of bases not matched to a gene: 8. The germline V gene has CDR1 MNHEY and CDR2 SMNVEV (reference sequence). CDR3 in DNA: TGTGCCAGCAGTTGGCAGGGGGCCTTGCTCACTGAAGCTTTCTTT. Translated: CASSWQGALLTEAFF.

V is TRBV6-5 and J is TRBJ1-4; a weak D match, TRBD1 (5 bases). This CDR3 has 11 amino acids. The germline V gene has CDR1 MNHEY and CDR2 SVGAGI. CDR3 region: CAGGSNEKLFF. CDR3 DNA sequence: TGTGCTGGGGGGAGTAATGAAAAACTGTTTTTT.

V is TRBV28 and J is TRBJ2-5; a weak D match, TRBD2 (6 bases). Germline V gene sequence: CDR1 MDHEN, CDR2 SYDVKM. The CDR3 sequence is 13 residues long. Trimming removed 5 bases from V and 4 bases from J, with 11 bases in between. The CDR3 here is CASSATGVETQYF. CDR3 bases: TGTGCCAGCAGTGCGACGGGGGTAGAGACCCAGTACTTC. Full variable domain (missing parts from reference TRBV28 and TRBJ2-5): DVKVTQSSRYLVKRTGEKVFLECVQDMDHENMFWYRQDPGLGLRLIYFSYDVKMKEKGDIPEGYSVSREKKERFSLILESASTNQTSMYLCASSATGVETQYFGPGTRLLVL.

This chain joins TRBV6-5 and TRBJ2-6, with 7 bases matching TRBD1. The CDR3 spans 15 residues. Germline V gene lookup returns CDR1 MNHEY and CDR2 SVGAGI. Trimming removed 6 bases from V and 2 bases from J; junction bases left unmatched: 4. The CDR3 nucleotides read TGTGCCAGCAGACAGGGGCCCGCTGGGGCCAACGTCCTGACTTTC. This gives the protein CASRQGPAGANVLTF.

The genes are TRBV25-1 and TRBJ1-2, with TRBD1 matching over 7 bases. The CDR3 covers 15 residues. The J segment lost 3 bases and the V segment lost 1 base, leaving 5 bases of the junction unmatched. Germline V gene data show CDR1 as MGHDK and CDR2 as SYGVNS. The CDR3 here is CASSESNRGDYGYTF. The CDR3, as DNA: TGTGCCAGCAGTGAATCGAACAGGGGAGACTATGGCTACACCTTC.

The chain recombines TRBV2 with TRBJ1-1; TRBD1 might be the D (6 bases). V dropped 8 bases and J dropped 0 bases, with 25 bases sitting between them. The germline V gene encodes CDR1 SNHLY and CDR2 FYNNEI. CDR3 size: 18 residues. CDR3 sequence: CASPIPPPTGTMNTEAFF. The CDR3, as DNA: TGTGCCAGCCCGATTCCCCCCCCGACAGGTACTATGAACACTGAAGCTTTCTTT.

The CDR3 region is CASSLAGEGGYTF. CDR3 DNA sequence: TGCGCCAGCAGCTTGGCAGGGGAGGGCGGCTACACCTTC. This sequence joins TRBV5-1 and TRBJ1-2; D might be TRBD1 (6 bases). Looked up from germline, CDR1 is SGHRS and CDR2 is YFSETQ. This CDR3 is 13 amino acids long. Trimming cost V 0 bases and J 8 bases, with 11 bases left between them.

This sequence joins TRBV5-1 and TRBJ1-6; 9 nucleotides line up with TRBD1. The CDR3 has 19 residues. The ends lost 1 base at V and 3 bases at J; junction bases unmatched: 11. Germline CDR1 reads SGHRS; CDR2 reads YFSETQ. CDR3 in amino acids: CASSLYGRDRANYNSPLHF. The CDR3 coding sequence is TGCGCCAGCAGCTTGTATGGCCGGGACAGGGCAAACTATAATTCACCCCTCCACTTT.

The J gene is TRBJ2-5, the V gene TRBV6-2 or TRBV6-3, with TRBD2 matching over 9 bases. Germline V CDR1 and CDR2: MNHEY, SVGEGT. Trimming at V came to 5 bases and at J to 0 bases, leaving 10 bases not matched to a gene. The CDR3 length is 17 residues. DNA for the CDR3: TGTGCCAGCAGTACCCAACTCTTAGCGGGGGACCAAGAGACCCAGTACTTC. Amino acid sequence: CASSTQLLAGDQETQYF.

This chain uses TRBV19 with TRBJ1-6; 7 nucleotides line up with TRBD1. Germline V gene lookup returns CDR1 LNHDA and CDR2 SQIVND (reference sequence). Trimming cost V 3 bases and J 9 bases; bases outside gene matches: 2. The CDR3 contains 13 residues. The CDR3 spells CASSMTGSSPLHF. The DNA of the CDR3 is TGTGCCAGTAGTATGACAGGGTCTTCACCCCTCCACTTT.

This clone was seen a single time. The chain joins TRBV6-4 to TRBJ1-6; D call uncertain. Germline V lookup: CDR1 MRHNA, CDR2 SNTAGT. The CDR3 sequence is 13 residues long. Trimming removed 3 bases at V and 7 bases at J, with 7 bases between. The CDR3 sequence: CASSEGSNSPLHF. DNA of the CDR3: TGTGCCAGCAGTGAAGGGTCGAATTCACCCCTCCACTTT.

The rearrangement uses TRBV5-1 and TRBJ2-7; D remains unclear. V was trimmed by 0 bases and J by 4 bases, leaving 5 bases between them. The germline V gene encodes CDR1 SGHRS and CDR2 YFSETQ. The CDR3 is 12 amino acids. The CDR3 reads CASSLEGYEQYV. The CDR3 DNA follows: TGCGCCAGCAGCTTGGAAGGGTACGAGCAGTACGTC.

V usage is TRBV5-1 and J usage is TRBJ2-5; no reliable D call. Per germline, CDR1 SGHRS and CDR2 YFSETQ. Trimming removed 9 bases at V and 7 bases at J, with 13 bases between. This CDR3 comprises 11 residues. The CDR3, as DNA: TGCGCCAACCAGGATTGGGGGACCCAGTACTTC. Translated: CANQDWGTQYF.

The V and J genes are TRBV5-6 and TRBJ1-6, with TRBD1 matching 9 bases. The CDR3 consists of 15 residues. CDR1 SGHDT and CDR2 YYEEEE come from the germline V gene. V trimming: 4 bases; J trimming: 5 bases; junction bases outside the gene matches: 4. This CDR3 reads CASSVGDRDNSPLHF. For the CDR3, the DNA is TGTGCCAGCAGCGTGGGGGACAGGGATAATTCACCCCTCCACTTT. The variable domain in full, completed from reference TRBV5-6 and TRBJ1-6, reads DAGVTQSPTHLIKTRGQQVTLRCSPKSGHDTVSWYQQALGQGPQFIFQYYEEEERQRGNFPDRFSGHQFPNYSSELNVNALLLGDSALYLCASSVGDRDNSPLHFGNGTRLTVT.

The rearrangement links TRBV30 to TRBJ2-7, with 11 bases fitting TRBD1. The CDR3 extends over 15 amino acids. V dropped 2 bases and J dropped 4; count of bases not matched to a gene: 7. Germline assignment: CDR1 GTSNPN and CDR2 SVGIG (reference sequence). The CDR3 loop reads CAWSKPGQGVYEQYV. The CDR3 DNA reads as TGTGCCTGGAGTAAACCGGGACAGGGGGTTTACGAGCAGTACGTC.

About this clone itself: Additional DNA sequences in this sample encode the identical CDR3. The rearrangement joins TRBV6-5 to TRBJ2-5; a possible D gene is TRBD2 (5 bases). V dropped 4 bases and J dropped 4 bases, with 10 bases sitting between them. Germline CDR1 reads MNHEY; CDR2 reads SVGAGI. This CDR3 contains 13 residues. CDR3 DNA sequence: TGTGCCAGCAGTTCAGCCGGGGTAGAGACCCAGTACTTC. Amino acid sequence: CASSSAGVETQYF.

The chain couples TRBV5-6 to TRBJ2-2, with D perhaps matching TRBD1 or TRBD2 (6 bases each). Between the trimmed V and J ends, which lost 2 bases and 0 bases, there was a span of 14 bases. The CDR3 consists of 17 residues. Germline V gene lookup returns CDR1 SGHDT and CDR2 YYEEEE. CDR3 DNA: TGTGCCAGCAGCTTTAACGGGGGCTACGCGAACACCGGGGAGCTGTTTTTT. This translates into CASSFNGGYANTGELFF.

The chain employs TRBV5-1 and TRBJ2-7, with 9 bases matching TRBD1. Germline V gives CDR1 SGHRS, CDR2 YFSETQ. The CDR3 is made up of 14 amino acids. Trimming removed 4 bases from V and 6 bases from J; junction bases left unmatched: 8. CDR3 sequence reads: CASSPRTGDGEQYV. The CDR3, as DNA: TGCGCCAGCAGCCCAAGGACAGGGGATGGCGAGCAGTACGTC.

The V and J genes are TRBV11-2 and TRBJ1-5; D may be TRBD1 (6 bases). V lost 8 bases, J lost 2 bases, and 25 bases lay in between. This CDR3 spans 18 amino acids. Germline CDR1 is SGHAT and CDR2 is FQNNGV. The CDR3 is CASGNSTQGSEGNQPQHF. For the CDR3, the DNA is TGTGCCAGCGGCAACTCAACCCAGGGGTCAGAGGGCAATCAGCCCCAGCATTTT. Drawing the rest from reference TRBV11-2 and TRBJ1-5, the complete variable domain is EAGVAQSPRYKIIEKRQSVAFWCNPISGHATLYWYQQILGQGPKLLIQFQNNGVVDDSQLPKDRFSAERLKGVDSTLKIQPAKLEDSAVYLCASGNSTQGSEGNQPQHFGDGTRLSIL.

The chain joins TRBV4-3 to TRBJ2-5, with D maybe TRBD2 (6 bases). The CDR3 loop spans 13 amino acids. Germline lookup yields CDR1 LGHNA and CDR2 YSLEER. The ends were cut back, 2 bases at V and 4 bases at J, with 8 bases in the middle. CDR3 loop: CASSQLGGETQYF. The CDR3 coding sequence is TGCGCCAGCAGCCAATTGGGAGGAGAGACCCAGTACTTC.

V gene TRBV7-2 combines with J gene TRBJ2-1; 11 nucleotides align to TRBD2. V was clipped by 0 bases and J by 6 bases; unmatched bases: 4. Germline values: CDR1 SGHTA, CDR2 FQGNSA. There are 16 residues in the CDR3. The CDR3 nucleotides are TGTGCCAGCAGCTTAGCCGGTAGCGGGGGGGGCAATGAGCAGTTCTTC. Translating it yields CASSLAGSGGGNEQFF. The full variable domain, rest sourced from reference TRBV7-2 and TRBJ2-1, is GAGVSQSPSNKVTEKGKDVELRCDPISGHTALYWYRQSLGQGLEFLIYFQGNSAPDKSGLPSDRFSAERTGGSVSTLTIQRTQQEDSAVYLCASSLAGSGGGNEQFFGPGTRLTVL.

The rearrangement links TRBV4-1 to TRBJ1-4; D is undetermined. CDR3 length equals 15 residues. Germline V gene lookup returns CDR1 MGHRA and CDR2 YSYEKL. V was cut by 1 base and J by 8 bases, with 14 bases left in between. CDR3 coding DNA: TGCGCCAGCAGCCAAGCAATAACGAGGAACGAAAAACTGTTTTTT. It codes for CASSQAITRNEKLFF.

This clone was counted a few times. V is TRBV27 and J is TRBJ2-5, with TRBD2 as a possible D gene (6 bases). The CDR3 consists of 12 residues. Trimming pared 6 bases from V and 6 bases from J, leaving 11 bases between. The germline V gene encodes CDR1 MNHEY and CDR2 SMNVEV (reference sequence). The CDR3 loop reads CASRKEGKTQYF. As DNA, the CDR3 is TGTGCCAGCAGAAAGGAGGGGAAGACCCAGTACTTC.

V gene TRBV7-6 combines with J gene TRBJ2-5; the D is unclear. Germline CDR1 is SGHVS and CDR2 is FNYEAQ. The CDR3 runs 15 residues. V lost 1 base and J 2 bases, leaving 11 bases between the germline ends. Here the CDR3 reads CASSLGHLQQETQYF. DNA for the CDR3: TGTGCCAGCAGCTTAGGCCACCTTCAACAAGAGACCCAGTACTTC.

In regard to this clone: Additional DNA sequences in this sample encode the identical CDR3. This chain uses TRBV9 with TRBJ2-5; TRBD2 might be the D (6 bases). V shed 0 bases and J shed 3 bases, with 9 bases lying between them. Germline V gives CDR1 SGDLS, CDR2 YYNGEE. This CDR3 is built from 14 residues. In nucleotides, the CDR3 is TGTGCCAGCAGCGTAGTGGGGGGAGAAGAGACCCAGTACTTC. It yields the protein CASSVVGGEETQYF.

The chain joins TRBV28 to TRBJ2-6; a possible D gene is TRBD2 (5 bases). Trimming took 7 bases from V and 0 from J, leaving 10 bases between them. The CDR3 has 15 residues. Germline assignment: CDR1 MDHEN and CDR2 SYDVKM. CDR3 coding DNA: TGTGCCAGCACCCTCGGGGTCTCTGGGGCCAACGTCCTGACTTTC. Its translation: CASTLGVSGANVLTF.